The clone carrying this TCR beta chain was counted many times. Its antigen is unidentified. The V segment lost 6 bases and the J segment 6 bases; nucleotides outside the gene matches: 15. CDR3 size: 16 residues. From germline, CDR1 is SNHLY and CDR2 FYNNEI. This entry comes from a study of regulatory T cells in long-lasting Graves disease. The time point is: newly diagnosed GD, antithyroid drugs for less than 3 months. There was RNA extracted from PBMCs, and the TCR library was made from it. Libraries of TCR beta came from iRepertoire HTBI primers plus Arm-PCR of CDR3 regions. Each CDR3 protein is one row after TCRdb ran MiXCR on the multiplex PCR reads. The profile shows more than 300,000 distinct CDR3 sequences, under 20% of them singletons. Study findings and constraints: When disease was persistent, TRBV28, TRBJ1-2 and TRBJ2-5 were the favored segments.

The same data also contributed to another study, on T cells in Graves' hyperthyroidism and ophthalmopathy. That report notes: Graves' hyperthyroidism qualified as stable when ophthalmopathy did not progress within 18 months. Most thyroid-expanded clonotypes above 0.001 were also found in blood. For ophthalmopathy, model prediction preceded onset by a median roughly 6.3 months.

The rearrangement uses TRBV2 and TRBJ2-3, with 7 bases lining up with TRBD2. The TCR sequence derives from a young woman with Graves disease. Source: peripheral blood mononuclear cells (PBMCs), taken at new diagnosis, from a patient treated with antithyroid drugs. The CDR3 DNA reads TGTGCCAGCAGCCCCATAGGGGCGGGAGTGATTGATACGCAGTATTTT. Amino acid sequence: CASSPIGAGVIDTQYF.